Listed below are T cell receptor beta chains from one sample, sequenced in a study of T cell changes during pregnancy in multiple sclerosis. Repertoires were generated with immunoSEQ multiplex PCR, while TCRdb's copy carries only in-frame clones and drops some. The table lists more than 80,000 clones, about 92% of them singletons. Here the sequenced sample was peripheral blood, taken in the first trimester of pregnancy. These receptors were obtained from a female donor with multiple sclerosis, enrolled in a pregnancy study. The CDR3 runs from the conserved cysteine through the conserved F or W. D genes are given only for firm matches. Clone size is not always given. Where it is, it says once, few, many or a class for expanded clones.

TRBV2	-	TRBJ2-5	-	TGTGCCAGCAGTCGGAGCCTTGAGACCCAGTACTTC	CASSRSLETQYF
TRBV9	-	TRBJ1-2	-	TGTGCCAGCAGCGTAGTAACAGGCGACTTCACGGCCTCTAAGGGCTACACCTTC	CASSVVTGDFTASKGYTF
TRBV7-2	TRBD2	TRBJ2-1	once	TGTGCCAGCAGCTTAGGACTAGCGGGAAGTGTGAATGAGCAGTTCTTC	CASSLGLAGSVNEQFF
TRBV5-1	TRBD2	TRBJ2-3	-	TGCGCCAGCAGCTTGAAGACTAGCGGGACGGATACGCAGTATTTT	CASSLKTSGTDTQYF
TRBV29-1	TRBD1	TRBJ1-1	-	TGCAGCGCCCAGCTAGGGACGACAGGGGGCACTGAAGCTTTCTTT	CSAQLGTTGGTEAFF
TRBV7-9	TRBD2	TRBJ2-1	-	TGTGCCAGCAGCTCGGGACTAGCGTCCTACAATGAGCAGTTCTTC	CASSSGLASYNEQFF
TRBV18	-	TRBJ1-1	-	TGTGCCAGCGCAACATTGAACACTGAAGCTTTCTTT	CASATLNTEAFF
TRBV7-9	TRBD1	TRBJ1-4	once	TGTGCCAGCAGCGAAAGACAGGGATACGAGAAACTGTTTTTT	CASSERQGYEKLFF
TRBV15	-	TRBJ2-7	-	TGTGCCACCAGCAGAGATCTGTTTACAGAACCCGAGCAGTACTTC	CATSRDLFTEPEQYF
TRBV5-6	-	TRBJ2-3	-	TGTGCCAGCAGCTTGGTTAATGTTCGCGCCACAGATACGCAGTATTTT	CASSLVNVRATDTQYF
TRBV27	-	TRBJ1-4	-	TGTGCCAGCAGTCTACCCCCCTTAACAGGGTTCGCTAATGAAAAACTGTTTTTT	CASSLPPLTGFANEKLFF
TRBV19	TRBD1	TRBJ2-6	-	TGTGCCAGTATTTGGACAGGGATTAGTCTTGCTGGGGCCAACGTCCTGACTTTC	CASIWTGISLAGANVLTF
TRBV10-3	TRBD2	TRBJ2-7	-	TGTGCCATCAGAAGCGGGACGGACTACGAGCAGTACTTC	CAIRSGTDYEQYF
TRBV5-4	TRBD1	TRBJ2-1	-	TGTGCCAGCAGCTCCGGGACAGGGGCCATCAATGAGCAGTTCTTC	CASSSGTGAINEQFF
TRBV5-1	TRBD2	TRBJ2-4	-	TGCGCCAGCAGCCTGGGGACTAGCGGGAGCAGGGAGAACATTCAGTACTTC	CASSLGTSGSRENIQYF
TRBV5-4	TRBD2	TRBJ2-1	-	TGTGCCAGCAGCCAGGGACTAGTGGCCGGAAATGAGCAGTTCTTC	CASSQGLVAGNEQFF
TRBV4-1	TRBD1	TRBJ2-6	-	TGCGCCAGCAGGAAAAGGATGGTGTCGTTAGGGGGCGCACGGTCTGGGGCCAACGTCCTGACTTTC	CASRKRMVSLGGARSGANVLTF
TRBV4-1	TRBD2	TRBJ2-2	-	TGCGCCAGCAGCCGTTGGAGCGGGGGCGGGAGAGGCACCGGGGAGCTGTTTTTT	CASSRWSGGGRGTGELFF
TRBV11-2	-	TRBJ1-2	-	TGTGCCAGCAGCTTAAACGGCAGGGAAAACTATGGCTACACCTTC	CASSLNGRENYGYTF
TRBV12-5	TRBD1	TRBJ1-1	few	TGTGCTAGTGGTTTGATGGCAGGGGGCGCAGGGACTGAAGCTTTCTTT	CASGLMAGGAGTEAFF
TRBV7-9	-	TRBJ2-7	-	TGTGCCAGCAGCTTAGTAGGGGATGATAACGAGCAGTACTTC	CASSLVGDDNEQYF